The clone carrying this T cell receptor beta chain is medium-sized. As yet, its antigen is unknown. Findings of the study overall: Tumor-infiltrating Treg TCR alpha and beta sequences overlapped most with tumor naive CD4+ T cells, then blood naive. In terms of TCR gene usage, tumor memory CD4+ T cells clustered together with blood and lymph node memory CD4+ cells, as well as with lymph node naive CD4+ cells.

Amplification of TRBV12-4/TRBJ1-2 clonotypes used adaptor-ligated barcode primers. TCRdb re-analysed the multiplex PCR reads in MiXCR, keeping a single row per CDR3 protein. The sample consists of some 1,300 distinct CDR3 sequences, around 20% of them appearing once. Naive CD4+ T cells were purified with Tregs depleted by CD25. CDR3 size: 13 residues. J gave up 2 bases and V 6 bases, and 3 bases lay outside the gene matches. J is TRBJ1-2 and V is TRBV12-3 or TRBV12-4, with 7 bases aligning to TRBD1. Sequencing input: naive CD4+ T cells sorted from blood. Subset in this sample: naive CD4+ T cells, CD4+CD45RA+CD25-. This clonotype was sampled from a female donor with breast cancer. The CDR3 DNA follows: TGTGCCAGCAGCCCGGGACAGAACTATGGCTACACCTTC. Amino acid sequence: CASSPGQNYGYTF.